This T cell receptor (beta chain) was profiled in a study of blood T cell repertoires in COVID-19. Profiled with immunoSEQ multiplex PCR; TCRdb holds only in-frame clones, not every one. This sample has more than 100,000 clones; 65% to 85% occur once, and the top ten carry 4% to 5%. In germline, CDR1 is SGHTA, CDR2 FQGNSA. Deletions cut 3 bases from V and 2 bases from J, with 11 bases between. There are 15 residues in the CDR3. V gene TRBV7-2 combines with J gene TRBJ1-3, with TRBD1 as a possible D gene (5 bases). The clonotype was recovered from a woman aged 70-85 years with acute or convalescent COVID-19. Sequenced: peripheral blood. This chain's CDR3 is CASSLTLGPGNTIYF. The CDR3 DNA follows: TGTGCCAGCAGCTTGACATTGGGGCCTGGAAACACCATATATTTT. The whole variable domain, remainder taken from reference TRBV7-2 and TRBJ1-3, is GAGVSQSPSNKVTEKGKDVELRCDPISGHTALYWYRQSLGQGLEFLIYFQGNSAPDKSGLPSDRFSAERTGGSVSTLTIQRTQQEDSAVYLCASSLTLGPGNTIYFGEGSWLTVV.